This T cell receptor (beta chain) was recorded in a study of regulatory T cells in long-lasting Graves disease. Looking at the study overall: The study counted Graves' disease as persistent given over 5 years of antithyroid drugs and positive TSH receptor antibodies.

Building of the TCR beta libraries involved iRepertoire HTBI primers and Arm-PCR of CDR3 regions. TCRdb recomputed calls from the multiplex PCR reads with MiXCR, one row per CDR3 protein. The top ten hold over 7.5% of the sample, which has 450,000 or so distinct CDR3 sequences, less than 25% seen once. Time point specified: persistent/refractory GD, antithyroid drugs over 5 years with positive TRAb. The TCR library was prepared using RNA isolated from PBMCs. It was by American Thyroid Association guidelines that Graves' disease was diagnosed. The CDR3 runs to 12 residues. Trimming cost V 5 bases and J 4 bases, with 11 bases left between them. CDR1 and CDR2 from the germline V gene are GTSNPN and SVGIG (reference sequence).

The V gene is TRBV30, the J gene TRBJ1-2; D uncertain. The sample in question was peripheral blood mononuclear cells (PBMCs), obtained when the disease was refractory, from a patient treated with antithyroid drugs. The TCR originated in a female donor with Graves disease. CDR3 nucleotides: TGTGCCTGGGCGGCCCAGATCTATGGCTACACCTTC. Residues: CAWAAQIYGYTF.